The rows below give T cell receptor beta chains drawn from one sample of a study of somatic mutations in cytotoxic T cells in rheumatoid arthritis. The repertoire was sequenced with immunoSEQ multiplex PCR; TCRdb's copy has only in-frame clones and lacks some. The sample gives several thousand clones, about 74% of which show up once; 20% to 25% is in the top ten. The sample comprised CD8+ T cells sorted from blood. The receptors come from an adult with rheumatoid arthritis. CDR3s include the opening cysteine and the closing phenylalanine or tryptophan. Fields, in order: CDR3 DNA, CDR3 protein, J gene, V gene, D gene, clone size. D genes are given only for firm matches. Some rows mark clone size as missing; the rest say once, few, many or name a class of expanded clone.

TGTGCCAGCAGCCCCAGAGGAGGCTCCTACAATGAGCAGTTCTTC	CASSPRGGSYNEQFF	TRBJ2-1	TRBV7-2	-	-
TGTGCCAGCAGCCCGACCGGGACAGGGAGTTACGAGCAGTACTTC	CASSPTGTGSYEQYF	TRBJ2-7	TRBV5-5	TRBD1	-
TGTGCCAGCAGCTTGGCCGTACTGAACACTGAAGCTTTCTTT	CASSLAVLNTEAFF	TRBJ1-1	TRBV5-4	-	-
TGTGCCAGCAGCCCAGGACAGGAGACCTACGAGCAGTACTTC	CASSPGQETYEQYF	TRBJ2-7	TRBV27	TRBD1	-
TGCGCCAGCAGCCTGAAGAGGGGGGGCTATGGGGACATTCAGTACTTC	CASSLKRGGYGDIQYF	TRBJ2-4	TRBV5-1	-	-
TGTGCCACTTCGGGACAGGGTGGAAACACCATATATTTT	CATSGQGGNTIYF	TRBJ1-3	TRBV15	TRBD1	once
TGCGCCAGCAGCCAAGCTTGGTACGTTGATGGCTACACCTTC	CASSQAWYVDGYTF	TRBJ1-2	TRBV4-3	-	-
TGCGCCAGCAGCCTTGGCGTTGGAAACACCATATATTTT	CASSLGVGNTIYF	TRBJ1-3	TRBV4-3	-	-
TGTGCCAGCAGCCAAGATCCCGGGAGCAATCAGCCCCAGCATTTT	CASSQDPGSNQPQHF	TRBJ1-5	TRBV11-2	-	-
TGTGCCAGCAGTAGGGGGCTGGTTAATGAAAAACTGTTTTTT	CASSRGLVNEKLFF	TRBJ1-4	TRBV27	TRBD1	few
TGTGCCAGCAGCTTAGCCGGCAGGGTATCTGGGGCCAACGTCCTGACTTTC	CASSLAGRVSGANVLTF	TRBJ2-6	TRBV7-4	-	-
TGTGCCAGCAGTTTATTTACGACACCTACTGGCTACAATGAGCAGTTCTTC	CASSLFTTPTGYNEQFF	TRBJ2-1	TRBV27	-	-
TGTGCCAGCGAGGGGGTAGGGGGGGCCGGGAACACTGAAGCTTTCTTT	CASEGVGGAGNTEAFF	TRBJ1-1	TRBV27	-	-
TGTGCCAGCAGCTCGAACAGCGAAGAGACCCAGTACTTC	CASSSNSEETQYF	TRBJ2-5	TRBV5-4	-	-
TGTGCCAGTAGGACCGGTGGGGATACCTACAATGAGCAGTTCTTC	CASRTGGDTYNEQFF	TRBJ2-1	TRBV19	-	-
TGTGCCAGTACCACTAGGCGACAGAGGGATGAAGCTTTCTTT	CASTTRRQRDEAFF	TRBJ1-1	TRBV19	-	few
TGTGCCAGCAGTTTAGCAGGGGGCCTGAACACTGAAGCTTTCTTT	CASSLAGGLNTEAFF	TRBJ1-1	TRBV27	TRBD1	-